This T cell receptor beta chain comes out of a study of T cell repertoires in cytomegalovirus infection. Across the whole study: It can be stated that public TCR beta signatures indicated CMV infection as well as a matching HLA type. Points from the study as a whole: Cumulative frequency (of public TCR beta family members) identified carriers of CMV plus the relevant HLA.

The CDR3 is 15 residues long. V dropped 7 bases and J dropped 13; count of bases not matched to a gene: 17. Germline V gene sequence: CDR1 SGHTA, CDR2 FQGNSA. This clonotype was picked up many times. Its antigen is not known. TCRdb re-called the reads with MiXCR, one entry per CDR3 protein. The table includes hundreds of thousands of distinct CDR3 sequences, approximately 32% detected once. The sequencing sample was made of PBMCs. The sequence derives from a human donor in good health (CMV status not recorded). Some clones in this sample may be carry-over from other donors' samples. This rearrangement joins TRBV7-2 to TRBJ2-1; TRBD2 aligns across 9 bases. The CDR3, as DNA: TGTGCCAGCAACCCAGAGGGTCTAGCGGGGCTCCCCCAGTTCTTC. Translation: CASNPEGLAGLPQFF.